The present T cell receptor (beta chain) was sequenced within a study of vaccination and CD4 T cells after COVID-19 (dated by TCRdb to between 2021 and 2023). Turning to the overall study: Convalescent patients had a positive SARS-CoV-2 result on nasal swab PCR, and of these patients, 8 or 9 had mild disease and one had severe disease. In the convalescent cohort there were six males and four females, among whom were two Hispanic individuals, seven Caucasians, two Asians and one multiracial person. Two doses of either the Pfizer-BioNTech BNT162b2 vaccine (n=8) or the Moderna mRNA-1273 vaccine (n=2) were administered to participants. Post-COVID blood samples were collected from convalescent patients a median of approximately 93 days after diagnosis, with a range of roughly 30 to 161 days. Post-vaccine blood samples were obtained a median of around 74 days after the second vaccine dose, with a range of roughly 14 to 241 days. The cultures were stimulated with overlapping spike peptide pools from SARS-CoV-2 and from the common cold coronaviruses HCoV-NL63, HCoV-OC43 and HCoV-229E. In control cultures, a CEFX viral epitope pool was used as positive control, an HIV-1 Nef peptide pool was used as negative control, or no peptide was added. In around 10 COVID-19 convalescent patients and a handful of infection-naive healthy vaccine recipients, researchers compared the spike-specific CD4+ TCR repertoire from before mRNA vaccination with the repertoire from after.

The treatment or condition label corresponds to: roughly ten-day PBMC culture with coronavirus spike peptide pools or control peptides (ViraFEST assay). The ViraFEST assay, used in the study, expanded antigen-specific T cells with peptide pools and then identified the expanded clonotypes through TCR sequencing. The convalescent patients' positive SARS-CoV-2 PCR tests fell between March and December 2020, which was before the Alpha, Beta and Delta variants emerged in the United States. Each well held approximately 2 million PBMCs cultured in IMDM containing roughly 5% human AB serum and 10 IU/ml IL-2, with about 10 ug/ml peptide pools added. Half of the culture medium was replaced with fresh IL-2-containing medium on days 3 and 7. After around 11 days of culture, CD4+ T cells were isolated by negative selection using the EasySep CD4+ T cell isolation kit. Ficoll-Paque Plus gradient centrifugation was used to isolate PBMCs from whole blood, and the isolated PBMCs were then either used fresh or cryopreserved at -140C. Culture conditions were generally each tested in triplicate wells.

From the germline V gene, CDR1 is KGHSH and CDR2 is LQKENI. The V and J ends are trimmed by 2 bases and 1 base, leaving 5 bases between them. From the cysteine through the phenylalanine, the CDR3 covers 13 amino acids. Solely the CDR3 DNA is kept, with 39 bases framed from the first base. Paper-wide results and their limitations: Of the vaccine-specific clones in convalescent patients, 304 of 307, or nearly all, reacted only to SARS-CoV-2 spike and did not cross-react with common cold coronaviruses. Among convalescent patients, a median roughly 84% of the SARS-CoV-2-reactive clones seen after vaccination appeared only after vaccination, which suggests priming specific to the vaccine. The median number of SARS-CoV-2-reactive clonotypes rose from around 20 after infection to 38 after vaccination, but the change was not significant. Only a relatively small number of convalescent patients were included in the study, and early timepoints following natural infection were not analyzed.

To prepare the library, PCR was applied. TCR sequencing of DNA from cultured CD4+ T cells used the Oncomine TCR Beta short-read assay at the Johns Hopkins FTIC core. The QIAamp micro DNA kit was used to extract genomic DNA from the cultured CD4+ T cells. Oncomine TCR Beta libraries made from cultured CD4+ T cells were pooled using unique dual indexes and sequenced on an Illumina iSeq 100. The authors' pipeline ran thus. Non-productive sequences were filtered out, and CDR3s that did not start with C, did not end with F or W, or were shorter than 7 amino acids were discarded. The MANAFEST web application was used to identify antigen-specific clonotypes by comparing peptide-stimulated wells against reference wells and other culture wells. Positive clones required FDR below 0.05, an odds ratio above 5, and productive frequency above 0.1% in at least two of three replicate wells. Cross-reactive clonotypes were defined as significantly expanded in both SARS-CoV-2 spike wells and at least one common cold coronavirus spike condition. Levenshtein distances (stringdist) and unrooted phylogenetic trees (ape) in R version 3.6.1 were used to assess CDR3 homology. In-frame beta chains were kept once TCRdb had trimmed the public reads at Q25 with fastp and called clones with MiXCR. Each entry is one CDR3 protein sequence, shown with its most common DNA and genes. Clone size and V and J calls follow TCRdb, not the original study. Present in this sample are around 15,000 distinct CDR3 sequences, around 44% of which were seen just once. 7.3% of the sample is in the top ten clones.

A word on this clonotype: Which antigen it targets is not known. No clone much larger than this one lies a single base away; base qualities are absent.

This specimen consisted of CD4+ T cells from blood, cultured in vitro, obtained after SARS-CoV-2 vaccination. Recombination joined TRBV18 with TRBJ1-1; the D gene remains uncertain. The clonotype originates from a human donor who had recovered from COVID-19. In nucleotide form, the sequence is TGTGCCAGCTCACCAATGACGAACACTGAAGCTTTCTTT. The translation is CASSPMTNTEAFF.